This record looks at one T cell receptor (beta chain) sequence and its context. Its recognized antigen is unknown. Per-nucleotide qualities are absent, and no much larger clonotype sits a single base away. TCRdb records Illumina HiSeq 1500 as the sequencer. In-frame beta chains were kept once TCRdb had trimmed the public reads at Q25 with fastp and called clones with MiXCR. Rows with a matching CDR3 protein are joined into one entry that keeps the most common DNA and genes. Within this sample are about 110,000 distinct CDR3 sequences, with around 10% of them counted one time only. Clones ranked in the top ten supply around a third of the sample. This sample was included in a study of T cell repertoires in cytomegalovirus infection (dated by TCRdb to about 2019). General notes on the study: Donor HLA type was relevant to the analysis, as public TCR beta signatures indicated carriage of CMV infection together with the matching HLA type.

General study outcomes and caveats: The ex vivo response was dominated by HLA-C-restricted CMV-specific TCR beta clonotypes, which also provided the single most frequent clonotype in two of eight donors. Carriers of CMV infection plus the relevant HLA type were discriminated by the cumulative frequency of public TCR beta family members in the study cohort and in an independent roughly 320-donor cohort.

V ends up 5 bases short and J 4 bases short, with an unmatched junction base count of 2. There are 13 amino acids in the CDR3, from cysteine to phenylalanine inclusive. CDR3 DNA is the only sequence kept; it has 39 bases, read in frame from the first base. Sequencing used PBMCs, sequenced either directly or after in vitro stimulation (not recorded which). This receptor chain uses TRBV12-3 or TRBV12-4 and TRBJ2-5; 9 bases in between match TRBD2. The TCR comes from a human donor in good health (CMV status not recorded). Some clones in this sample may be carry-over from other donors' samples. The DNA is as follows: TGTGCCAGCAGTGCGGGAGGGGCAGAGACCCAGTACTTC. Protein translation: CASSAGGAETQYF.